The sample holds many counts of the clone carrying this TCR beta chain. The CDR3 extends over 16 amino acids. Germline V gene data show CDR1 as DFQATT and CDR2 as SNEGSKA (reference sequence). Trimming cost V 3 bases and J 4 bases, with 19 bases left between them. The sample is drawn from a study of neurological immune-mediated disorders. TCRdb used MiXCR to reprocess the 5' RACE reads, holding one entry per CDR3 protein. The table has some 120,000 distinct CDR3 sequences, roughly 3.2% seen once; the top ten hold 1% to 1.5%. The sequencing sample was made of PBMCs. V usage is TRBV20-1 and J usage is TRBJ2-1; D is perhaps TRBD2 (6 bases). This sequence was found in a woman aged 25-40 years with multiple sclerosis. The CDR3 reads CSASTSRDFNYNEQFF. The CDR3 region has the DNA TGCAGTGCTAGCACGTCCCGGGACTTTAATTACAATGAGCAGTTCTTC.